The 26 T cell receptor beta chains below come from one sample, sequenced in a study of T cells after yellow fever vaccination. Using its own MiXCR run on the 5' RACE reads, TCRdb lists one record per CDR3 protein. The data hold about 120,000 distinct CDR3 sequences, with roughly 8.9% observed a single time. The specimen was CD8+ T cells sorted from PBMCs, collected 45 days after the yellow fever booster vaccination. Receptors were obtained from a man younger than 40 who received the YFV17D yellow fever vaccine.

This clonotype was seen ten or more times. The DNA for the CDR3 is TGTGCCAGTATCGCGGTTGGGCACAACACCTACGAGCAGTACTTC. Encoded protein: CASIAVGHNTYEQYF. The chain has TRBV27 and TRBJ2-7; D is uncertain. V was trimmed by 9 bases and J by 2 bases, leaving 20 bases between them. This CDR3 has 15 amino acids. Germline CDR1 and CDR2: MNHEY and SMNVEV (reference sequence).

In DNA form, the CDR3 reads TGTGCCAGCAGCCAAGCGGGGGGACCGACCTTCACAGATACGCAGTATTTT. Translation gives CASSQAGGPTFTDTQYF. This chain uses TRBV6-1 with TRBJ2-3; 9 bases line up with TRBD2. V lost 6 bases, J lost 2 bases, and 12 bases stayed unmatched. Germline CDR1 reads MNHNS; CDR2 reads SASEGT. The CDR3 runs to 17 residues.

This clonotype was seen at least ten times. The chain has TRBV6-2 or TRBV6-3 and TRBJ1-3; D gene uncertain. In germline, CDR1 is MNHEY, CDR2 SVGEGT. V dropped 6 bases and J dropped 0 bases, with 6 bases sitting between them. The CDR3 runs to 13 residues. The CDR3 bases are TGTGCCAGCAGCGGTTCCTCTGGAAACACCATATATTTT. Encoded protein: CASSGSSGNTIYF.

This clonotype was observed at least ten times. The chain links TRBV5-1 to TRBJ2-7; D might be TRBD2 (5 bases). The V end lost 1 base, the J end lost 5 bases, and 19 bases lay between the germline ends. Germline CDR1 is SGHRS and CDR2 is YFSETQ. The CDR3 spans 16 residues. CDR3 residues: CASSLSGGGSEDEQYF. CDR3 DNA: TGCGCCAGCAGCTTGAGCGGCGGCGGGTCCGAGGACGAGCAGTACTTC. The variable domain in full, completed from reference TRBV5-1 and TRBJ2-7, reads KAGVTQTPRYLIKTRGQQVTLSCSPISGHRSVSWYQQTPGQGLQFLFEYFSETQRNKGNFPGRFSGRQFSNSRSEMNVSTLELGDSALYLCASSLSGGGSEDEQYFGPGTRLTVT.

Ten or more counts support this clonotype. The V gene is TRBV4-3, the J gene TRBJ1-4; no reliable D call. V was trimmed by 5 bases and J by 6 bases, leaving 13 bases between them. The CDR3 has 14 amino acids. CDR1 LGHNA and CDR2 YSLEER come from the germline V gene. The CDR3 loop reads CASSTGPSDEKLFF. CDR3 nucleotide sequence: TGCGCCAGCAGCACCGGGCCTAGCGATGAAAAACTGTTTTTT.

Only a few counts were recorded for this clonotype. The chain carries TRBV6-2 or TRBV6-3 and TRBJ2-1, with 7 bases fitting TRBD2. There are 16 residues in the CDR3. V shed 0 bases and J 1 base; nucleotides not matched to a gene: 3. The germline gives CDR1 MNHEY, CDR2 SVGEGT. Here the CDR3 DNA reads TGTGCCAGCAGTTACTCCCGGCGGGAGTCCTACAATGAGCAGTTCTTC. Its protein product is CASSYSRRESYNEQFF.

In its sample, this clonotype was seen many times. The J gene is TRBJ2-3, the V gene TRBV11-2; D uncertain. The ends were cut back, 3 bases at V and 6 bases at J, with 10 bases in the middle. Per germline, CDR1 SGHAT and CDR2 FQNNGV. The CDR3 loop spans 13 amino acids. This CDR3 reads CASSFVLGDTQYF. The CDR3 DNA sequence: TGTGCCAGCAGCTTCGTCCTGGGGGATACGCAGTATTTT. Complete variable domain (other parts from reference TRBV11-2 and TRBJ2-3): EAGVAQSPRYKIIEKRQSVAFWCNPISGHATLYWYQQILGQGPKLLIQFQNNGVVDDSQLPKDRFSAERLKGVDSTLKIQPAKLEDSAVYLCASSFVLGDTQYFGPGTRLTVL.

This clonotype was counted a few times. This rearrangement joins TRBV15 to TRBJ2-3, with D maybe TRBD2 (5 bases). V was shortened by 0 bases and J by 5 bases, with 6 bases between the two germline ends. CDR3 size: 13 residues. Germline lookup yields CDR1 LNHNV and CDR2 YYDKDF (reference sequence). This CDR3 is CATSRDAGDTQYF. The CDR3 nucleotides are TGTGCCACCAGCAGAGATGCGGGAGATACGCAGTATTTT.

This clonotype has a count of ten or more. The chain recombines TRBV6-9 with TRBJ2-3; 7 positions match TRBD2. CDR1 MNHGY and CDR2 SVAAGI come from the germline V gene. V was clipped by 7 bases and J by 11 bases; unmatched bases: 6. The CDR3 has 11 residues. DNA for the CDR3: TGTGCCAGCATCAATGGGGGGGTGCAGTATTTT. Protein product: CASINGGVQYF.

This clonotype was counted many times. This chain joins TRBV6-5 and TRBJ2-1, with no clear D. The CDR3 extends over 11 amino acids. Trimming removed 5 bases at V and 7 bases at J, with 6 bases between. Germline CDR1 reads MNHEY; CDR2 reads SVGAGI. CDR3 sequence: CASSPGNEQFF. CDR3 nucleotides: TGTGCCAGCAGTCCGGGTAATGAGCAGTTCTTC.

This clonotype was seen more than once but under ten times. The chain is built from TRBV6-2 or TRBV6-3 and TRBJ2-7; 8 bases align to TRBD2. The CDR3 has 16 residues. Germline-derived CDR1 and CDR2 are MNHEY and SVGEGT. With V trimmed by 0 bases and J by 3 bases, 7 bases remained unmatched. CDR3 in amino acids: CASSYSELADNYEQYF. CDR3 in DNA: TGTGCCAGCAGTTACTCCGAACTAGCGGATAACTACGAGCAGTACTTC.

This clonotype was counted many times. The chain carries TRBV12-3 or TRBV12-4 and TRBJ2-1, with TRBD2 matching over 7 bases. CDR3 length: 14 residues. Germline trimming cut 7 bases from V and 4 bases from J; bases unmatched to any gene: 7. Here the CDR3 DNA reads TGTGCCAGCACAGGGCTAGCGGTTTACAATGAGCAGTTCTTC. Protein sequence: CASTGLAVYNEQFF.

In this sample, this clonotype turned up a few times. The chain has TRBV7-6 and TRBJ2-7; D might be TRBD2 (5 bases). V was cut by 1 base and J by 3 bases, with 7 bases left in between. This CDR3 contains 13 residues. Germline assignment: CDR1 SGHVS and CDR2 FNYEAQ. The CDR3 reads CASSLDAGYEQYF. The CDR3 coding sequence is TGTGCCAGCAGCTTAGATGCGGGCTACGAGCAGTACTTC.

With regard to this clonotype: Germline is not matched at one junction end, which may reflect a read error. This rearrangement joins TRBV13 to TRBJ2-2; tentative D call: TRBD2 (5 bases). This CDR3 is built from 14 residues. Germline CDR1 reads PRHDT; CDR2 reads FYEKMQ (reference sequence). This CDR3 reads CAISSEGNTGELFF. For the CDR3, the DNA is TGTGCCATCAGCTCCGAGGGGAACACCGGGGAGCTGTTTTTT.

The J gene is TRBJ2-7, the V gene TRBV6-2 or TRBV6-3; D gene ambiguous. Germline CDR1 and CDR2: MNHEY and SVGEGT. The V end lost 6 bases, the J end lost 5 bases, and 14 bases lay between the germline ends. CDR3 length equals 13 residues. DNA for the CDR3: TGTGCCAGCAGAGTATCCGCCCTACACGAGCAGTACTTC. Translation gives CASRVSALHEQYF.

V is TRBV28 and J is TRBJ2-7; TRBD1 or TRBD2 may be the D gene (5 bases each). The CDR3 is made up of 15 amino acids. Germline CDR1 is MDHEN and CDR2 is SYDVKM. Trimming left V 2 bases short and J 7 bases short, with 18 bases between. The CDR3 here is CASSLEKGRSGEQYF. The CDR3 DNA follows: TGTGCCAGCAGTTTAGAGAAGGGACGTTCCGGGGAGCAGTACTTC.

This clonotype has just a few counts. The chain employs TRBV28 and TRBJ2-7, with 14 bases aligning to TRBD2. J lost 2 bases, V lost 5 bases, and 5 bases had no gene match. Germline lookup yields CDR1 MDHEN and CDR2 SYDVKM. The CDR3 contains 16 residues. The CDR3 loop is CASSLTGLAGAYEQYF. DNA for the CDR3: TGTGCCAGCAGTCTGACGGGACTAGCGGGAGCCTACGAGCAGTACTTC.

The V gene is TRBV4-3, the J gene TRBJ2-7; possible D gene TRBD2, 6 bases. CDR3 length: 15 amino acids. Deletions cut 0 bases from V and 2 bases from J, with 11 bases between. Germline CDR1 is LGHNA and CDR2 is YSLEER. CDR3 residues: CASSQDQPGAYEQYF. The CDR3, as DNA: TGCGCCAGCAGCCAAGATCAACCGGGAGCCTACGAGCAGTACTTC.

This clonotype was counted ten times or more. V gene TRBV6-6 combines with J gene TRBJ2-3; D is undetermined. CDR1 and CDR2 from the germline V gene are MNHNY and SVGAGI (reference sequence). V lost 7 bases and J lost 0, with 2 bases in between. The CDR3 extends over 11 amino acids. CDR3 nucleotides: TGTGCCAGCACCAGCACAGATACGCAGTATTTT. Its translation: CASTSTDTQYF.

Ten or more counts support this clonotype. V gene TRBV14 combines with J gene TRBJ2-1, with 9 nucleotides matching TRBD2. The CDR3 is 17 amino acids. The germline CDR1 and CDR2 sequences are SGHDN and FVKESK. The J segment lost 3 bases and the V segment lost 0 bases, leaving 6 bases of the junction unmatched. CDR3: CASSQESSGTFYNEQFF. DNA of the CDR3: TGTGCCAGCAGCCAAGAGTCTAGCGGGACTTTCTACAATGAGCAGTTCTTC. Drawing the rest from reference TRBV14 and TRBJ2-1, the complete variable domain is EAGVTQFPSHSVIEKGQTVTLRCDPISGHDNLYWYRRVMGKEIKFLLHFVKESKQDESGMPNNRFLAERTGGTYSTLKVQPAELEDSGVYFCASSQESSGTFYNEQFFGPGTRLTVL.

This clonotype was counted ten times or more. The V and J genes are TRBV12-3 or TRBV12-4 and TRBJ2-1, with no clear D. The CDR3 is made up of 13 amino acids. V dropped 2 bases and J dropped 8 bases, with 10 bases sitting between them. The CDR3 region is CASSLLVGHEQFF. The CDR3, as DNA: TGTGCCAGCAGTTTATTGGTGGGCCATGAGCAGTTCTTC.

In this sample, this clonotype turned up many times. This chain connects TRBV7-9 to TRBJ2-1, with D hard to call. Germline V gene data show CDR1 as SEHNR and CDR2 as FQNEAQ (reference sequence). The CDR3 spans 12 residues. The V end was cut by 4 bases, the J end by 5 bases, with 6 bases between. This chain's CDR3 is CASSWSNNEQFF. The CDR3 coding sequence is TGTGCCAGCAGCTGGAGCAACAATGAGCAGTTCTTC.

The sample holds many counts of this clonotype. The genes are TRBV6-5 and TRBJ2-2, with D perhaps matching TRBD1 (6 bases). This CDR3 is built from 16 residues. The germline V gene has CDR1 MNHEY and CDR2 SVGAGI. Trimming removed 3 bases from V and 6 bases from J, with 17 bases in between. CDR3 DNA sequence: TGTGCCAGCAGTTATCTTACAGGGATGGACGCCGGGGAGCTGTTTTTT. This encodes CASSYLTGMDAGELFF.

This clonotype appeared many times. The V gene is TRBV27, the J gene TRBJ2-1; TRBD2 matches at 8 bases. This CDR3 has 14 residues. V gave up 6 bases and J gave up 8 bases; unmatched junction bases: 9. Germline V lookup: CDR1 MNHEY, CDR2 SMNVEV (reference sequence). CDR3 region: CASSSGTRRYEQFF. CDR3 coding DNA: TGTGCCAGCAGCTCCGGGACTAGACGCTATGAGCAGTTCTTC.

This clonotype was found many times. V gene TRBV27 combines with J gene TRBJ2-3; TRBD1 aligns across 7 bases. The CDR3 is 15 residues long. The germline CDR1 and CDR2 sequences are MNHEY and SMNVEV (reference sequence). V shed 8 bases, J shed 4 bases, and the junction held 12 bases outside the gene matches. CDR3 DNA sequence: TGTGCCAGCGGTAACAAAGGGGGCGATTCAGATACGCAGTATTTT. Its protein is CASGNKGGDSDTQYF.

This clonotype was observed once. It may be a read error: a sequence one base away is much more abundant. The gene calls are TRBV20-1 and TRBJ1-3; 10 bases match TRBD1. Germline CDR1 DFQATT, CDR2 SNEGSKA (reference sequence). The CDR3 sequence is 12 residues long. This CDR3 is CSAGTGENTINF. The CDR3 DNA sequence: TGCAGTGCTGGGACAGGGGAGAACACCATAAATTTT.